This T cell receptor beta chain emerged from a study of response to subunit inactivated influenza vaccine. From the RT-PCR reads, TCRdb called clonotypes with MiXCR, one entry per CDR3 protein. The sample gives approximately 700,000 distinct CDR3 sequences, 15% to 19% of which show up once; roughly 10% is in the top ten. This CDR3 region has 15 residues. The V gene's germline CDR1 is WNHNN and CDR2 SYGVQD (reference sequence). V was clipped by 3 bases and J by 0 bases, with 10 bases between them. The sequences come from PBMCs from blood, collected 11 to 12 days after vaccination. J is TRBJ2-3 and V is TRBV10-1; D remains ambiguous. This TCR derives from a man in his fifties or sixties who received an inactivated influenza vaccine. The CDR3 protein is CASSDRTPSTDTQYF. CDR3 nucleotide sequence: TGCGCCAGCAGTGACAGGACCCCTAGCACAGATACGCAGTATTTT.